The next 19 T cell receptor beta chains were all read from a single sample in a study of identical twins. From the 5' RACE reads, TCRdb called clonotypes with MiXCR, one entry per CDR3 protein. The sample contains 250,000 or so distinct CDR3 sequences, 7% of which appear only once. The sample was also linked to a second study, of yellow fever vaccine responses in identical twins.

The sequencing input was memory (CD45RO+) T cells sorted from blood. These receptors all stem from a woman aged 18-30 years in good health.

The sample holds a few counts of this clonotype. This chain joins TRBV7-2 and TRBJ2-7, with D possibly TRBD2 on 6 matching bases. This CDR3 has 13 amino acids. With 1 base removed from V and 8 bases from J, the gap between germline ends came to 12 bases. In germline, CDR1 is SGHTA, CDR2 FQGNSA. This chain's CDR3 is CASSLVAGPQQYF. CDR3 nucleotide sequence: TGTGCCAGCAGCTTAGTCGCGGGACCCCAGCAGTACTTC.

This sequence joins TRBV18 and TRBJ2-7, with D possibly matching TRBD2 (5 bases). The V gene lost 1 base and the J gene lost 7 bases, with 8 bases spanning the gap. In germline, CDR1 is KGHSH, CDR2 LQKENI. The CDR3 runs 12 residues. CDR3 DNA: TGTGCCAGCTCACCACTTACGGGGGAGCAGTACTTC. Translating it yields CASSPLTGEQYF. Drawing the rest from reference TRBV18 and TRBJ2-7, the complete variable domain is NAGVMQNPRHLVRRRGQEARLRCSPMKGHSHVYWYRQLPEEGLKFMVYLQKENIIDESGMPKERFSAEFPKEGPSILRIQQVVRGDSAAYFCASSPLTGEQYFGPGTRLTVT.

This clonotype came up a few times. The chain has TRBV7-9 and TRBJ2-3; 10 nucleotides agree with TRBD1. This CDR3 has 17 residues. The junction had 7 bases not matched to a gene; V was cut back by 4 bases and J by 0 bases. Germline V gene sequence: CDR1 SEHNR, CDR2 FQNEAQ (reference sequence). The CDR3 bases are TGTGCCAGCAGCTCAGGACAGGGGGGTCCAAGCACAGATACGCAGTATTTT. Protein sequence: CASSSGQGGPSTDTQYF.

This clonotype showed up just a few times. The CDR3 spells CASRGTVYGYTF. CDR3 in DNA: TGTGCCAGCAGGGGGACAGTCTATGGCTACACCTTC. The rearrangement links TRBV28 to TRBJ1-2; 7 bases are shared with TRBD1. The CDR3 spans 12 residues. CDR1 is MDHEN and CDR2 is SYDVKM in the germline V gene. J lost 4 bases, V lost 6 bases, and 2 bases had no gene match.

This clonotype was picked up a small number of times. The chain is built from TRBV5-1 and TRBJ1-1; TRBD1 matches 10 bases. Germline lookup yields CDR1 SGHRS and CDR2 YFSETQ. The CDR3 loop spans 14 amino acids. The V and J ends lost 1 base and 5 bases, in that order; junction bases with no gene match: 2. The CDR3 loop is CASSLLDRGTEAFF. In nucleotides, the CDR3 is TGCGCCAGCAGCTTGTTGGACAGGGGGACTGAAGCTTTCTTT.

This clonotype was observed a few times. This chain joins TRBV12-3 or TRBV12-4 and TRBJ2-7, with D perhaps assigned TRBD1 or TRBD2 (5 bases each). The ends were cut back, 6 bases at V and 6 bases at J, with 21 bases in the middle. The CDR3 length is 15 residues. The CDR3 protein is CASRPSSGPTTEQYF. As DNA, the CDR3 is TGTGCCAGCAGACCCTCCTCGGGACCCACAACCGAGCAGTACTTC.

The chain has TRBV5-1 and TRBJ2-5; possibly TRBD2 for D (6 bases). Germline loops: CDR1 SGHRS, CDR2 YFSETQ. This CDR3 spans 15 amino acids. V was clipped by 0 bases and J by 1 base, with 10 bases between them. The chain's CDR3 is CASSLGGDPQETQYF. CDR3 nucleotide sequence: TGCGCCAGCAGCTTGGGGGGGGATCCCCAAGAGACCCAGTACTTC.

This rearrangement joins TRBV4-1 to TRBJ2-1; 9 bases align to TRBD2. Losses at the gene ends were 0 bases for V and 3 bases for J; bases not matched to a gene: 3. Germline CDR1 and CDR2: MGHRA and YSYEKL. CDR3 length equals 16 residues. CDR3 nucleotides: TGCGCCAGCAGCCAAGAAGCTAGCGGGGACTACAATGAGCAGTTCTTC. Residues: CASSQEASGDYNEQFF.

The V gene is TRBV3-1, the J gene TRBJ2-3, with 10 bases fitting TRBD2. The CDR3 totals 18 residues. The germline V gene encodes CDR1 LGHDT and CDR2 YNNKEL (reference sequence). Trimming removed 11 bases from V and 0 bases from J; junction bases left unmatched: 17. The CDR3 sequence: CAFSQSGLALTSTDTQYF. The CDR3 nucleotides read TGTGCCTTCAGCCAATCGGGACTAGCGTTAACTAGCACAGATACGCAGTATTTT.

Only a few counts were recorded for this clonotype. The CDR3 coding sequence is TGTGCCAGCAGCTTAGCGGCGGGGGCTGTCACTGAAGCTTTCTTT. It yields the protein CASSLAAGAVTEAFF. The V gene is TRBV7-9, the J gene TRBJ1-1, with D tentatively TRBD1 (6 bases). The germline V gene has CDR1 SEHNR and CDR2 FQNEAQ (reference sequence). The CDR3 has 15 amino acids. The ends were cut back, 0 bases at V and 4 bases at J, with 12 bases in the middle.

The chain is built from TRBV5-6 and TRBJ2-7; 7 nucleotides match TRBD1. Germline assignment: CDR1 SGHDT and CDR2 YYEEEE. This CDR3 has 14 amino acids. V lost 8 bases, J lost 3 bases, and 11 bases stayed unmatched. In nucleotides, the CDR3 is TGTGCCAGTTTTTCGACAGGGCAGAACTACGAGCAGTACTTC. Amino acids: CASFSTGQNYEQYF.

DNA of the CDR3: TGTGCCAGCAGCCGCAATAGCGGGAGGGCCAGTTCTGAGACCCAGTACTTC. It is translated as CASSRNSGRASSETQYF. The chain joins TRBV14 to TRBJ2-5; 11 bases are shared with TRBD2. The junction had 12 bases not matched to a gene; V was cut back by 4 bases and J by 5 bases. The CDR3 has 17 amino acids. Germline assignment: CDR1 SGHDN and CDR2 FVKESK. Supplemented by reference TRBV14 and TRBJ2-5, the full variable domain reads EAGVTQFPSHSVIEKGQTVTLRCDPISGHDNLYWYRRVMGKEIKFLLHFVKESKQDESGMPNNRFLAERTGGTYSTLKVQPAELEDSGVYFCASSRNSGRASSETQYFGPGTRLLVL.

This clonotype came up many times. V gene TRBV25-1 combines with J gene TRBJ1-6; tentative D call: TRBD1 (6 bases). The CDR3 is made up of 15 amino acids. The ends were cut back, 3 bases at V and 2 bases at J, with 8 bases in the middle. Looked up from germline, CDR1 is MGHDK and CDR2 is SYGVNS. The CDR3 here is CASSDRDTYNSPLHF. The CDR3 DNA reads as TGTGCCAGCAGTGACCGGGACACCTATAATTCACCCCTCCACTTT.

The table lists this clonotype with a few counts. The rearrangement uses TRBV27 and TRBJ2-1; D uncertain. With 7 bases removed from V and 0 bases from J, the gap between germline ends came to 13 bases. This CDR3 comprises 15 residues. Per germline, CDR1 MNHEY and CDR2 SMNVEV (reference sequence). The chain's CDR3 is CASTLGVSSYNEQFF. The CDR3 region has the DNA TGTGCCAGCACCCTGGGTGTTAGCTCCTACAATGAGCAGTTCTTC.

A few counts support this clonotype. This sequence joins TRBV5-1 and TRBJ2-1, with D unclear. Germline V lookup: CDR1 SGHRS, CDR2 YFSETQ. The V end was cut by 4 bases, the J end by 10 bases, with 9 bases between. The CDR3 is 11 residues long. The DNA of the CDR3 is TGCGCCAGCAGCGACACCAGGGAGCAGTTCTTC. This sequence encodes CASSDTREQFF.

In this sample, this clonotype turned up many times. The chain joins TRBV5-6 to TRBJ2-2; TRBD1 matches 8 bases. This CDR3 is 15 amino acids long. The germline CDR1 and CDR2 sequences are SGHDT and YYEEEE. V gave up 2 bases and J gave up 2 bases; unmatched junction bases: 2. The CDR3 region has the DNA TGTGCCAGCAGCTTCGGACAGGGAAACACCGGGGAGCTGTTTTTT. It is translated as CASSFGQGNTGELFF.

Turning to this clonotype: Possible read error: a much larger clone is one base away. The V and J genes are TRBV12-3 or TRBV12-4 and TRBJ2-3, with D perhaps matching TRBD2 (5 bases). Trimming removed 2 bases from V and 5 bases from J, with 17 bases in between. The CDR3 extends over 16 amino acids. CDR3 DNA: TGTGCCAGCAGTTTAAGTAGCGATTGGGGAGTAGATACGCAGTATTTT. Residues: CASSLSSDWGVDTQYF.

The chain uses TRBV7-9 and TRBJ1-5, with a possible D match to TRBD1 (6 bases). The germline V and J ends were trimmed by 5 bases and 4 bases, with 9 bases remaining between them. The CDR3 length is 13 residues. Germline-derived CDR1 and CDR2 are SEHNR and FQNEAQ (reference sequence). CDR3 nucleotides: TGTGCCAGCAGCACCGGACAGAATCAGCCCCAGCATTTT. Protein: CASSTGQNQPQHF.

The CDR3 sequence is CASSVGTGTYGYTF. The CDR3 DNA is TGTGCCAGCAGCGTCGGGACAGGGACATATGGCTACACCTTC. The chain combines TRBV9 with TRBJ1-2, with TRBD1 identical over 9 bases. The CDR3 length is 14 residues. V gave up 2 bases and J gave up 5 bases; unmatched junction bases: 4. Germline CDR1 and CDR2: SGDLS and YYNGEE.